This is a list of T cell receptor beta chains from one sample in a study of beta chain features in type 1 diabetes. TCRdb's copy holds only in-frame clones and misses some; the assay was immunoSEQ multiplex PCR. The profile covers 300,000 to 400,000 clones, with about 10% appearing a single time and 0.015% taken by the ten largest. Sample: naive CD4+ T cells from blood. The receptors come from a woman aged 25-40 years in good health. Each CDR3 is given with its conserved first and last residue. The D gene is left open where the match is weak. A row's size may be missing; if present it is once, few, many or a size class.

>-|once|TRBV6-6|TRBJ1-2
CASRPPEIYGYTF
TGTGCCAGCAGACCCCCGGAGATCTATGGCTACACCTTC
>-|-|TRBV18|TRBJ1-1
CASSPLVRNTEAFF
TGTGCCAGCTCACCACTTGTTAGGAACACTGAAGCTTTCTTT
>-|few|TRBV7-6|TRBJ2-1
CASSLERSSYNEQFF
TGTGCCAGCAGCTTAGAGCGGAGCTCCTACAATGAGCAGTTCTTC
>-|few|TRBV21-1|TRBJ1-2
CASPGFCDYTF
TGTGCCAGCCCGGGGTTTTGTGACTACACCTTC
>-|-|TRBV18|TRBJ1-1
CASSPPDSMNTEAFF
TGTGCCAGCTCACCGCCCGACAGCATGAACACTGAAGCTTTCTTT
>-|-|TRBV29-1|TRBJ1-1
CSVGLGHTEAFF
TGCAGCGTTGGGCTGGGGCACACTGAAGCTTTCTTT
>TRBD1|-|TRBV23-1|TRBJ2-7
CASYRDRGYEQYF
TGCGCCAGCTACCGGGACAGGGGATACGAGCAGTACTTC
>TRBD1|few|TRBV23-1|TRBJ1-1
CASSQSEGTGEFPNTEAFF
TGCGCCAGCAGTCAATCTGAGGGGACAGGGGAGTTTCCGAACACTGAAGCTTTCTTT
>TRBD2|-|TRBV9|TRBJ2-7
CASSADRLAGVSEQYF
TGTGCCAGCAGCGCCGATCGACTAGCGGGAGTCAGTGAGCAGTACTTC
>TRBD1|-|TRBV7-3|TRBJ2-1
CASRLTGGPDNEQFF
TGTGCCAGCAGATTAACAGGGGGCCCGGACAATGAGCAGTTCTTC
>TRBD2|-|TRBV28|TRBJ2-7
CASSLAQRGSIYEQYF
TGTGCCAGCAGTTTGGCCCAGCGGGGCTCTATCTACGAGCAGTACTTC
>-|-|TRBV7-2|TRBJ2-1
CASSLMAGREQFF
TGTGCCAGCAGCTTAATGGCGGGACGTGAGCAGTTCTTC
>TRBD1|-|TRBV19|TRBJ2-1
CASSSGQVHNEQFF
TGTGCCAGTAGTTCGGGACAGGTCCACAATGAGCAGTTCTTC
>-|-|TRBV2|TRBJ2-5
CASMAAREETQYF
TGTGCCAGCATGGCTGCCAGGGAAGAGACCCAGTACTTC
>TRBD1|few|TRBV9|TRBJ2-5
CASSVGGQSELGTQYF
TGTGCCAGCAGCGTAGGGGGACAGAGCGAATTGGGAACCCAGTACTTC
>-|few|TRBV18|TRBJ1-3
CASSQNPDLSIYF
TGTGCCAGCTCACAAAATCCAGACTTATCGATATATTTT
>-|-|TRBV6-4|TRBJ1-1
CASSRDTNTEAFF
TGTGCCAGCAGCCGGGACACCAACACTGAAGCTTTCTTT
>TRBD1|few|TRBV4-2|TRBJ2-7
CASSLNSDRGYEQYF
TGTGCCAGCAGCCTGAATTCGGACAGGGGCTACGAGCAGTACTTC
>TRBD2|few|TRBV7-2|TRBJ2-7
CASSRKWPSGGFAYEQYF
TGTGCCAGCAGCCGAAAATGGCCTAGCGGGGGATTCGCGTACGAGCAGTACTTC
>TRBD2|-|TRBV7-9|TRBJ2-1
CASSLSSGSRQFF
TGTGCCAGCAGCTTATCTAGCGGGAGTCGACAGTTCTTC
>-|few|TRBV29-1|TRBJ1-2
CSVEDQRGLGYTF
TGCAGCGTTGAAGATCAAAGGGGACTCGGCTACACCTTC
>-|-|TRBV7-9|TRBJ1-1
CASSLSEGMNTEAFF
TGTGCCAGCAGCCTTTCAGAGGGTATGAACACTGAAGCTTTCTTT
>TRBD2|-|TRBV7-9|TRBJ2-1
CASSSPGLAGVGEQFF
TGTGCCAGCAGCTCACCGGGACTAGCGGGAGTGGGTGAGCAGTTCTTC
>-|few|TRBV6-1|TRBJ1-5
CASSEGRVRGQPQHF
TGTGCCAGCAGTGAAGGGAGAGTGCGGGGTCAGCCCCAGCATTTT
>-|few|TRBV19|TRBJ2-1
CASSIDPGPYNEQFF
TGTGCCAGTAGTATAGATCCAGGGCCCTACAATGAGCAGTTCTTC
>-|-|TRBV7-6|TRBJ1-5
CASSLQGGNQPQHF
TGTGCCAGCAGCCTTCAAGGGGGCAATCAGCCCCAGCATTTT
>TRBD2|few|TRBV11-3|TRBJ2-2
CASSRTSGGTGELFF
TGTGCCAGCAGCCGGACTAGCGGGGGAACCGGGGAGCTGTTTTTT
>-|few|TRBV19|TRBJ2-7
CASSFQRGSEQYF
TGTGCCAGTAGTTTCCAAAGGGGAAGCGAGCAGTACTTC
>-|-|TRBV6-1|TRBJ2-5
CASSGRVIQETQYF
TGTGCCAGCAGTGGCCGGGTAATCCAAGAGACCCAGTACTTC
>-|-|TRBV6-5|TRBJ2-3
CASRQGAGTDTQYF
TGTGCCAGCAGACAGGGTGCGGGCACAGATACGCAGTATTTT
>TRBD1|few|TRBV10-3|TRBJ1-2
CAISEGYRGNYGYTF
TGTGCCATCAGTGAGGGTTACAGGGGAAACTATGGCTACACCTTC
>TRBD2|few|TRBV4-2|TRBJ2-3
CASSRRLAGETDTQYF
TGTGCCAGCAGCCGCAGACTAGCGGGAGAGACAGATACGCAGTATTTT
>TRBD2|-|TRBV18|TRBJ2-7
CASSPKQAGAYEQYF
TGTGCCAGCTCACCGAAGCAGGCGGGAGCCTACGAGCAGTACTTC
>TRBD1|-|TRBV7-2|TRBJ2-7
CASSKTGGLSYEQYF
TGTGCCAGCAGCAAAACAGGGGGTCTATCCTACGAGCAGTACTTC
>TRBD1|few|TRBV5-1|TRBJ2-4
CASSLEQGGKNIQYF
TGCGCCAGCAGCTTGGAACAGGGGGGCAAAAACATTCAGTACTTC
>-|-|TRBV5-1|TRBJ2-7
CASSLEGGPYEQYF
TGCGCCAGCAGCTTGGAAGGAGGGCCTTACGAGCAGTACTTC
>TRBD2|few|TRBV6-6|TRBJ2-5
CASSRTSVTQETQYF
TGTGCCAGCAGCCGAACTAGCGTCACCCAAGAGACCCAGTACTTC
>TRBD1|few|TRBV9|TRBJ2-6
CASSVSGGERTGANVLTF
TGTGCCAGCAGCGTCTCAGGGGGCGAAAGGACTGGGGCCAACGTCCTGACTTTC
>-|-|TRBV30|TRBJ2-1
CAWRRRALNEQFF
TGTGCCTGGAGGCGGAGGGCTCTCAATGAGCAGTTCTTC
>-|-|TRBV18|TRBJ1-1
CASSRGRTPYDTEAFF
TGTGCCAGCTCACGGGGCAGGACCCCATATGACACTGAAGCTTTCTTT
>TRBD1|-|TRBV4-3|TRBJ2-4
CASSQEPTGENIQYF
TGCGCCAGCAGCCAAGAGCCGACAGGGGAAAACATTCAGTACTTC
>TRBD2|few|TRBV29-1|TRBJ2-1
CSVEVSLAGAAEQFF
TGCAGCGTTGAAGTTTCCTTAGCGGGAGCTGCTGAGCAGTTCTTC
>TRBD2|-|TRBV18|TRBJ2-1
CASSPSYGGRMRNEQFF
TGTGCCAGCTCACCATCTTACGGCGGGAGGATGAGAAATGAGCAGTTCTTC
>TRBD2|few|TRBV18|TRBJ2-7
CASSQLAGVYEQYF
TGTGCCAGCTCACAACTAGCGGGGGTATACGAGCAGTACTTC
>-|-|TRBV6-5|TRBJ2-1
CASSYSGSSYNEQFF
TGTGCCAGCAGTTACAGCGGGTCGTCCTACAATGAGCAGTTCTTC
>TRBD1|-|TRBV5-6|TRBJ1-1
CASSWPGQMNTEAFF
TGTGCCAGCAGCTGGCCGGGACAGATGAACACTGAAGCTTTCTTT
>TRBD2|-|TRBV7-2|TRBJ2-1
CASSSRLGLAGGYNEQFF
TGTGCCAGCAGCTCCCGACTGGGACTAGCGGGGGGCTACAATGAGCAGTTCTTC
>-|-|TRBV7-6|TRBJ2-1
CASSLEETRRYNEQFF
TGTGCCAGCAGCTTAGAAGAGACGCGGAGATACAATGAGCAGTTCTTC
>TRBD1|-|TRBV7-2|TRBJ2-5
CASSPGQGAKTQYF
TGTGCCAGCAGCCCGGGACAGGGGGCGAAGACCCAGTACTTC
>-|-|TRBV7-7|TRBJ2-3
CASSEGEPSTDTQYF
TGTGCTAGCAGCGAGGGTGAACCTAGCACAGATACGCAGTATTTT
>TRBD2|-|TRBV5-1|TRBJ2-1
CASNQLAGASYNEQFF
TGCGCCAGCAACCAACTAGCGGGAGCTTCCTACAATGAGCAGTTCTTC
>-|-|TRBV30|TRBJ2-7
CAWSPGLISYEQYF
TGTGCCTGGAGCCCGGGACTCATCTCCTACGAGCAGTACTTC
>-|few|TRBV5-4|TRBJ2-3
CASSLVADTQYF
TGTGCCAGCAGCCTCGTAGCGGATACGCAGTATTTT
>-|few|TRBV4-1|TRBJ2-1
CASSQGPEAQWEQFF
TGCGCCAGCAGCCAAGGTCCCGAAGCCCAATGGGAGCAGTTCTTC
>-|few|TRBV5-1|TRBJ2-5
CASSFGQLYQETQYF
TGCGCCAGCAGCTTCGGACAGCTGTACCAAGAGACCCAGTACTTC